The 6 T cell receptor beta chains below were found in one sample sequenced in a study of neurological immune-mediated disorders. MiXCR was run by TCRdb on the 5' RACE reads, yielding one entry per CDR3 protein. The data contain some 76,000 distinct CDR3 sequences, approximately 3.4% of them seen just once; the ten biggest clones take up more than 4%. The specimen sequenced was PBMCs. These receptors came from a woman aged 45 to 65 with multiple sclerosis.

This clonotype was found many times. The chain has TRBV28 and TRBJ2-7; a weak D match, TRBD2 (5 bases). The CDR3 is made up of 15 amino acids. V was cut by 3 bases and J by 3 bases, with 15 bases left in between. Germline CDR1 reads MDHEN; CDR2 reads SYDVKM. The DNA for the CDR3 is TGTGCCAGCAGTTTCCGAGGGTACCGTCACTACGAGCAGTACTTC. Its protein is CASSFRGYRHYEQYF.

This clonotype was detected ten times or more. J is TRBJ1-4 and V is TRBV2; D ambiguous. This CDR3 spans 12 amino acids. V lost 6 bases and J lost 7, with 9 bases in between. CDR1 SNHLY and CDR2 FYNNEI come from the germline V gene. In DNA form, the CDR3 reads TGTGCCAGCAGCCCCGCGGGTGAAAAACTGTTTTTT. Residues: CASSPAGEKLFF.

This clonotype appeared many times. The chain has TRBV7-9 and TRBJ2-7, with D possibly matching TRBD1 (7 bases). The V gene's germline CDR1 is SEHNR and CDR2 FQNEAQ (reference sequence). The CDR3 is 15 residues long. Trimming took 2 bases from V and 3 from J, leaving 14 bases between them. CDR3 amino acids: CASSLNPGGIYEQYF. CDR3 DNA sequence: TGTGCCAGCAGCTTAAATCCAGGGGGGATCTACGAGCAGTACTTC.

This clonotype was counted many times. The gene calls are TRBV6-5 and TRBJ2-3, with TRBD2 identical over 10 bases. Germline V gives CDR1 MNHEY, CDR2 SVGAGI. The CDR3 covers 18 residues. V dropped 11 bases and J dropped 1; count of bases not matched to a gene: 18. The CDR3, as DNA: TGTGCCGAAAGAACGGGTAGCGGGGGGTTGAACGGCACAGATACGCAGTATTTT. As protein: CAERTGSGGLNGTDTQYF.

Ten or more counts support this clonotype. The genes are TRBV20-1 and TRBJ2-1, with D possibly being TRBD2 (6 bases). V gave up 0 bases and J gave up 2 bases, with 11 bases separating them. This CDR3 contains 15 residues. Germline CDR1 DFQATT, CDR2 SNEGSKA (reference sequence). The CDR3 sequence: CSARDLASAYNEQFF. As DNA, the CDR3 is TGCAGTGCTAGAGATTTGGCTAGCGCCTACAATGAGCAGTTCTTC.

This clonotype has ten or more counts. The rearrangement uses TRBV5-1 and TRBJ2-1; D is ambiguous. Trimming removed 3 bases from V and 1 base from J, with 8 bases in between. The length of the CDR3 is 14 residues. CDR1 is SGHRS, CDR2 YFSETQ, per germline. In nucleotides, the CDR3 is TGCGCCAGCAGCTCGACGGCTTCCTACAATGAGCAGTTCTTC. It translates to CASSSTASYNEQFF.